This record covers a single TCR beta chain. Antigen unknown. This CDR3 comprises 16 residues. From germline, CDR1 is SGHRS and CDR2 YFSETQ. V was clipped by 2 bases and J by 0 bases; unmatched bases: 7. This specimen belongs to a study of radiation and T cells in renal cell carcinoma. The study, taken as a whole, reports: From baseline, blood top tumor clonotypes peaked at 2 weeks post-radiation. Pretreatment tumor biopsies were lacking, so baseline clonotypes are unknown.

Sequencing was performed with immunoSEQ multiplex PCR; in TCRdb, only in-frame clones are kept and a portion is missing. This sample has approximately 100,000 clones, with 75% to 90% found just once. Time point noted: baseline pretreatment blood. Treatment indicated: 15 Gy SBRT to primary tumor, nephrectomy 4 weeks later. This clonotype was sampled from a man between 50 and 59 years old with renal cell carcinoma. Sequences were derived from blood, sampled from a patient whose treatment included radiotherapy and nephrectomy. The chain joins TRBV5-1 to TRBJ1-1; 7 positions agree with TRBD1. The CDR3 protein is CASSFGSGGMNTEAFF. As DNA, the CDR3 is TGCGCCAGCAGCTTCGGTTCAGGGGGTATGAACACTGAAGCTTTCTTT.